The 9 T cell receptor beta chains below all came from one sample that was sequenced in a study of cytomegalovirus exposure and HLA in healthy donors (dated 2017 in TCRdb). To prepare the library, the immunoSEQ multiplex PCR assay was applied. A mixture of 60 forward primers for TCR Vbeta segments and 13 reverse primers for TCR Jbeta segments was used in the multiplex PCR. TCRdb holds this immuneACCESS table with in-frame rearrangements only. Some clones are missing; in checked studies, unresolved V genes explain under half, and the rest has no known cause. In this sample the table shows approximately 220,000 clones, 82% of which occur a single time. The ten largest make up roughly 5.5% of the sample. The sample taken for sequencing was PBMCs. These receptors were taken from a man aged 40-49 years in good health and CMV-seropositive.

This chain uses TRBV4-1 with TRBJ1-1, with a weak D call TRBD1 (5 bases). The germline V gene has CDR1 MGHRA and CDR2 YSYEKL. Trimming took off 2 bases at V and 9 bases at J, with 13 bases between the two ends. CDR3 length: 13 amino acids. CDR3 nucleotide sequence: TGCGCCAGCAGCCAATTTTTACCAGGGAAAGCTTTCTTT. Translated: CASSQFLPGKAFF.

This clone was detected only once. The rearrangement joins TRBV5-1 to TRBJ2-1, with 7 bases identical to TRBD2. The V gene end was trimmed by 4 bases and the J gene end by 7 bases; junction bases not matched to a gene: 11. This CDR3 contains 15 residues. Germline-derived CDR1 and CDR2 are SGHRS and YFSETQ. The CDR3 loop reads CASSIRGTNENEQFF. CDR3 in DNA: TGCGCCAGCAGCATACGGGGGACTAACGAGAATGAGCAGTTCTTC.

The CDR3 region is CASSPGWTSQETQYF. DNA for the CDR3: TGTGCCAGCAGCCCTGGGTGGACAAGCCAAGAGACCCAGTACTTC. The chain carries TRBV7-9 and TRBJ2-5; a weak D match, TRBD1 (5 bases). Between the trimmed V and J ends, which lost 5 bases and 1 base, there was a span of 14 bases. There are 15 residues in the CDR3. CDR1 and CDR2 from the germline V gene are SEHNR and FQNEAQ (reference sequence).

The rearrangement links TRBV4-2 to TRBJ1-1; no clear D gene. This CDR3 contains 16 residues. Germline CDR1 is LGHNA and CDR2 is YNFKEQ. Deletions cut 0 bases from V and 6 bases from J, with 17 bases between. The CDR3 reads CASSQENRGRISEAFF. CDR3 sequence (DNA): TGTGCCAGCAGCCAAGAAAACAGAGGGCGGATCTCTGAAGCTTTCTTT.

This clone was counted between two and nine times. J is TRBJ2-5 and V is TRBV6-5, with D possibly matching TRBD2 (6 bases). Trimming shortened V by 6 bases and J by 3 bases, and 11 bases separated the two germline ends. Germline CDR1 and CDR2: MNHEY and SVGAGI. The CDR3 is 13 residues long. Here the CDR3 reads CASRGGGKETQYF. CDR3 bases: TGTGCCAGCAGGGGTGGGGGGAAAGAGACCCAGTACTTC.

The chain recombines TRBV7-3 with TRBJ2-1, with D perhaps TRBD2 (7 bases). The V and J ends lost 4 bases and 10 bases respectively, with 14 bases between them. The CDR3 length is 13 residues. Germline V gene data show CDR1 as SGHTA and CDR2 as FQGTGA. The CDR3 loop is CASSSLKGGEQFF. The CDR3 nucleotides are TGTGCCAGCAGCTCCCTCAAGGGGGGGGAGCAGTTCTTC. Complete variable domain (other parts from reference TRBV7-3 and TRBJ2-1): GAGVSQTPSNKVTEKGKYVELRCDPISGHTALYWYRQSLGQGPEFLIYFQGTGAADDSGLPNDRFFAVRPEGSVSTLKIQRTERGDSAVYLCASSSLKGGEQFFGPGTRLTVL.

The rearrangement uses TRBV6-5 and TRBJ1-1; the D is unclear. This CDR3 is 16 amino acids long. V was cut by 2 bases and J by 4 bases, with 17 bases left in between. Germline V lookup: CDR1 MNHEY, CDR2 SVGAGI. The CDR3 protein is CASSYTGSEGSTEAFF. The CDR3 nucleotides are TGTGCCAGCAGTTACACGGGATCCGAGGGATCCACTGAAGCTTTCTTT.

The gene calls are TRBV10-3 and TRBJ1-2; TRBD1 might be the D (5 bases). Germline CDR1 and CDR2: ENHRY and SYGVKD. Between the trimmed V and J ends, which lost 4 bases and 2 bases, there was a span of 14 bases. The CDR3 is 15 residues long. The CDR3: CAISVGQGDNYGYTF. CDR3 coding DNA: TGTGCCATCAGTGTGGGGCAGGGCGACAACTATGGCTACACCTTC.

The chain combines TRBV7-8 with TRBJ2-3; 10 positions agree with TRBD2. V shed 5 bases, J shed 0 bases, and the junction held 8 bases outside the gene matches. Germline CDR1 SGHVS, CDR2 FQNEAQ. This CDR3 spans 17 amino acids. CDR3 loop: CASSLRLAGPSTDTQYF. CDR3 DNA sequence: TGTGCCAGCAGCCTGCGACTAGCGGGTCCTAGCACAGATACGCAGTATTTT.